This T cell receptor beta chain is from a study of blood T cell repertoires in COVID-19. Repertoires were generated with immunoSEQ multiplex PCR, while TCRdb's copy carries only in-frame clones and drops some. The sample lists about 70,000 clones, about 88% seen once, with approximately 1.5% in the top ten. Sequenced: peripheral blood. This TCR was sampled from a man in his fifties with acute or convalescent COVID-19.

In nucleotides, the CDR3 is TGCGCCAGCAGCTTGGGCGATCGAACCGGGGAGCTGTTTTTT. Translation gives CASSLGDRTGELFF. The V call is TRBV5-1, the J call TRBJ2-2, with D hard to call. Germline CDR1 SGHRS, CDR2 YFSETQ. The CDR3 has 14 amino acids. V was pared by 0 bases and J by 5 bases, with 8 bases between.